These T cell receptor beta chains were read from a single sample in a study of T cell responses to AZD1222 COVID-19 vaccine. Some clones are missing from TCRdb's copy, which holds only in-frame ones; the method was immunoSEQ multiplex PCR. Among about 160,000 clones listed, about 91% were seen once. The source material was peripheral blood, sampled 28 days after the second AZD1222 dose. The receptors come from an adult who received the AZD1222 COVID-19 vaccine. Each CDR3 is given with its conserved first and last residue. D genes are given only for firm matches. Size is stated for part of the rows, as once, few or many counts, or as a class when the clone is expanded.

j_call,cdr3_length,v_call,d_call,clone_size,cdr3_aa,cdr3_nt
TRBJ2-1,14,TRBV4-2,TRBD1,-,CASSQATGGHEQFF,TGTGCCAGCAGCCAAGCGACAGGGGGCCATGAGCAGTTCTTC
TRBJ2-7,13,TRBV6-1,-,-,CASSEAPQTGRDF,TGTGCCAGCAGTGAGGCTCCTCAGACTGGTCGAGACTTC
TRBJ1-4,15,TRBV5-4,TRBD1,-,CASSLAGTGNEKLFF,TGTGCCAGCAGCTTGGCCGGGACAGGGAACGAAAAACTGTTTTTT
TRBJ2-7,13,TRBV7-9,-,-,CASSLIGQGEQYF,TGTGCCAGCAGCTTAATAGGGCAAGGCGAGCAGTACTTC
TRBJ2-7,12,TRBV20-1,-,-,CSASTATYEQYF,TGCAGTGCTAGTACTGCGACCTACGAGCAGTACTTC
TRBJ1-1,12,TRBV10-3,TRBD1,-,CAIRQGFAEAFF,TGTGCCATCAGACAGGGGTTCGCTGAAGCTTTCTTT
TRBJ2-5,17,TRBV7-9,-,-,CASSFRVHREAIETQYF,TGTGCCAGCAGCTTTAGAGTCCACAGGGAAGCAATAGAGACCCAGTACTTC
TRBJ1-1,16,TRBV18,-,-,CASSPRVNAYATEAFF,TGTGCCAGCTCACCAAGGGTGAACGCGTACGCCACTGAAGCTTTCTTT
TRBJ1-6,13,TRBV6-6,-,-,CASNTPINSPLHF,TGTGCCAGCAACACCCCCATCAATTCACCCCTCCACTTT
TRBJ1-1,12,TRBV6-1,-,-,CASNTGNTEAFF,TGTGCCAGCAATACAGGGAACACTGAAGCTTTCTTT
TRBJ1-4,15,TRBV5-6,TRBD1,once,CASSLGTGVNEKLFF,TGTGCCAGCAGCTTAGGTACAGGGGTTAATGAAAAACTGTTTTTT
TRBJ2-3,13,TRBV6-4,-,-,CASSEKTTDTQYF,TGTGCCAGCAGTGAAAAGACCACAGATACGCAGTATTTT
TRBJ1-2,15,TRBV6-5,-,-,CASSYSHRVAYGYTF,TGTGCCAGCAGTTACAGCCACAGGGTGGCCTATGGCTACACCTTC
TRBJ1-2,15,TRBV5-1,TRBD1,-,CASSSQGQGEAGYTF,TGCGCCAGCAGCTCTCAAGGACAGGGGGAAGCTGGCTACACCTTC
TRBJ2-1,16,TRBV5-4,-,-,CASSLVRGRSYNEQFF,TGTGCCAGCAGCTTGGTTCGGGGCCGCTCCTACAATGAGCAGTTCTTC
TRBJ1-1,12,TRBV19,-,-,CASSGQLTEAFF,TGTGCCAGTAGTGGTCAGCTCACTGAAGCTTTCTTT
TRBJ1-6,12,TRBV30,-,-,CAWSVQRSPLHF,TGTGCCTGGAGTGTACAGCGATCACCCCTCCACTTT
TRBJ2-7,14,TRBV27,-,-,CASSPRDSTYEQYF,TGTGCCAGCAGTCCCCGGGACTCAACCTACGAGCAGTACTTC
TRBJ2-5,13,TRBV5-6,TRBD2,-,CASGGGHQETQYF,TGTGCCAGCGGCGGGGGGCACCAAGAGACCCAGTACTTC
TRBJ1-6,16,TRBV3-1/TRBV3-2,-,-,CASSQSGGTSDSPLHF,TGTGCCAGCAGCCAAAGTGGCGGGACGAGTGATTCACCCCTCCACTTT
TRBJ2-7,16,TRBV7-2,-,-,CASSLGVIPLIYEQYF,TGTGCCAGCAGCTTAGGAGTTATACCCCTAATCTACGAGCAGTACTTC
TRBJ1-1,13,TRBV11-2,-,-,CASSFRDQTEAFF,TGTGCCAGCAGCTTCCGGGACCAGACTGAAGCTTTCTTT